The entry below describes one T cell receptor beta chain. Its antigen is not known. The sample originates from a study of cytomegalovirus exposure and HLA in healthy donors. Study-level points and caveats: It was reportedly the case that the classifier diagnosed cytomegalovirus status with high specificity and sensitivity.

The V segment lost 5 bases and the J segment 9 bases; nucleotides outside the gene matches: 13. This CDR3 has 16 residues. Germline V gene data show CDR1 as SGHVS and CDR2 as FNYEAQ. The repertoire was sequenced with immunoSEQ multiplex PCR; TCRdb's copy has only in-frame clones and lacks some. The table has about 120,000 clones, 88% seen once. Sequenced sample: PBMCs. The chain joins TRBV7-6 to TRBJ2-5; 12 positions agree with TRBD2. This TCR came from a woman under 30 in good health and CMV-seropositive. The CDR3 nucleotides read TGTGCCAGCAGCCTGGGGACTAGCGGGCCCAACGTGGCCCAGTACTTC. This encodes CASSLGTSGPNVAQYF.